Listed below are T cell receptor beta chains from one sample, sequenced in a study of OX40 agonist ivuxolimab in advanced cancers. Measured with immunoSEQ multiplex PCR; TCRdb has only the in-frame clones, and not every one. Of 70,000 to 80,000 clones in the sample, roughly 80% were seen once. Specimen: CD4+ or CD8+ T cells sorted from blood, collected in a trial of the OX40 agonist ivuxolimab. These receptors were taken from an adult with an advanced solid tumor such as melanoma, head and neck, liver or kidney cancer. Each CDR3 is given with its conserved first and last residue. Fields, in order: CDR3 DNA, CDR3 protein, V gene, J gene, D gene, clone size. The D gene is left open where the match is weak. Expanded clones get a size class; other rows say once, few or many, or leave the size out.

CDR3nt: TGCAGTGCTTGGGACTACGAGCAGTACTTC
CDR3aa: CSAWDYEQYF
v_gene: TRBV20-1
j_gene: TRBJ2-7
d_gene: -
abundance: -

CDR3nt: TGCGCCAGCAGCGTTTCCTACGAGCAGTACTTC
CDR3aa: CASSVSYEQYF
v_gene: TRBV5-1
j_gene: TRBJ2-7
d_gene: -
abundance: -

CDR3nt: TGTGCCAGTAGTATGGGACAAGTGGGAGGCACAGATACGCAGTATTTT
CDR3aa: CASSMGQVGGTDTQYF
v_gene: TRBV19
j_gene: TRBJ2-3
d_gene: -
abundance: -

CDR3nt: TGTGCCAGCAGCTTGCGTGCGGGAATCTACAATGAGCAGTTCTTC
CDR3aa: CASSLRAGIYNEQFF
v_gene: TRBV5-4
j_gene: TRBJ2-1
d_gene: -
abundance: -

CDR3nt: TGTGCCAGTAGTCCGGGACACAGTAACTATGGCTACACCTTC
CDR3aa: CASSPGHSNYGYTF
v_gene: TRBV19
j_gene: TRBJ1-2
d_gene: -
abundance: -

CDR3nt: TGTGCCAGCAGCGCTACAGGGTGGAATCAGCCCCAGCATTTT
CDR3aa: CASSATGWNQPQHF
v_gene: TRBV4-2
j_gene: TRBJ1-5
d_gene: -
abundance: -

CDR3nt: TGTGCCAGCACTCACAGGGTATGGGGGGCAGGGAACACTGAAGCTTTCTTT
CDR3aa: CASTHRVWGAGNTEAFF
v_gene: TRBV10-3
j_gene: TRBJ1-1
d_gene: -
abundance: -

CDR3nt: TGTGCCAGCAGGGCCACAGTGGGTCCGAACACCATATATTTT
CDR3aa: CASRATVGPNTIYF
v_gene: TRBV27
j_gene: TRBJ1-3
d_gene: -
abundance: -

CDR3nt: TGTGCCAGCGCCAGGTCTTGGGGTCCTGGAAACACCATATATTTT
CDR3aa: CASARSWGPGNTIYF
v_gene: TRBV25-1
j_gene: TRBJ1-3
d_gene: -
abundance: few

CDR3nt: TGTGCCAGCAGTGAAGGGAGGTGGGGGCAGTTCTTC
CDR3aa: CASSEGRWGQFF
v_gene: TRBV2
j_gene: TRBJ2-1
d_gene: -
abundance: few

CDR3nt: TGTGCCAGCAGCGTAGCCTCCGGGAGAGGGTACAATGAGCAGTTCTTC
CDR3aa: CASSVASGRGYNEQFF
v_gene: TRBV9
j_gene: TRBJ2-1
d_gene: -
abundance: -

CDR3nt: TGTGCCAGCAGCTTAGTGGCGGGGGGGGCCTACGAGCAGTACTTC
CDR3aa: CASSLVAGGAYEQYF
v_gene: TRBV7-2
j_gene: TRBJ2-7
d_gene: TRBD2
abundance: once

CDR3nt: TGTGCCAGCAGCACGGGGGAGACCCAGTACTTC
CDR3aa: CASSTGETQYF
v_gene: TRBV7-6
j_gene: TRBJ2-5
d_gene: -
abundance: many

CDR3nt: TGTGCCAGCATAGGTCCGGACAGGGACCCTTTTAAAACCAACGAGCAGTACTTC
CDR3aa: CASIGPDRDPFKTNEQYF
v_gene: TRBV6-8
j_gene: TRBJ2-7
d_gene: TRBD1
abundance: -

CDR3nt: TGCGCCTCCTACAAAAGAAATGGGACCTGGCATGGCTACACCTTC
CDR3aa: CASYKRNGTWHGYTF
v_gene: TRBV29-1
j_gene: TRBJ1-2
d_gene: -
abundance: -

CDR3nt: TGTGCCAGCACCCGGGGTAGTTCAGTCGGAGCTTTCTTT
CDR3aa: CASTRGSSVGAFF
v_gene: TRBV2
j_gene: TRBJ1-1
d_gene: -
abundance: -

CDR3nt: TGTGCCAGCACCACAGGGTGGCGGGGAGGCTCACCCCTCCACTTT
CDR3aa: CASTTGWRGGSPLHF
v_gene: TRBV2
j_gene: TRBJ1-6
d_gene: -
abundance: -

CDR3nt: TGTGCCAGCAGTCCGGGCAACTACTATGGCTACACCTTC
CDR3aa: CASSPGNYYGYTF
v_gene: TRBV2
j_gene: TRBJ1-2
d_gene: -
abundance: many

CDR3nt: TGTGCCAGCAGTCCTATATTCGGCAGCTACGAGCAGTACTTC
CDR3aa: CASSPIFGSYEQYF
v_gene: TRBV6-5
j_gene: TRBJ2-7
d_gene: -
abundance: -

CDR3nt: TGCGCCAGCAGCTTGGTAGCCGGGAGCGACACCGGGGAGCTGTTTTTT
CDR3aa: CASSLVAGSDTGELFF
v_gene: TRBV5-1
j_gene: TRBJ2-2
d_gene: -
abundance: -

CDR3nt: TGTGCCAGCAGCCTCAGACAGGGGGACCTCTGCACCTTC
CDR3aa: CASSLRQGDLCTF
v_gene: TRBV13
j_gene: TRBJ1-2
d_gene: TRBD1
abundance: few

CDR3nt: TGTGCCAGCAGCCAATTTGGGGACGCGACCGGGGAGCTGTTTTTT
CDR3aa: CASSQFGDATGELFF
v_gene: TRBV14
j_gene: TRBJ2-2
d_gene: -
abundance: -

CDR3nt: TGCGCCAGCAGCCTCAACGACTATAGCAATCAGCCCCAGCATTTT
CDR3aa: CASSLNDYSNQPQHF
v_gene: TRBV4-1
j_gene: TRBJ1-5
d_gene: -
abundance: few

CDR3nt: TGTGCCAGCAGTTCCAGGGGTTGGACAGATACGCAGTATTTT
CDR3aa: CASSSRGWTDTQYF
v_gene: TRBV27
j_gene: TRBJ2-3
d_gene: -
abundance: -

CDR3nt: TGTGCCACTCAGACAGGGGGAAGTGAAAAACTGTTTTTT
CDR3aa: CATQTGGSEKLFF
v_gene: TRBV7-9
j_gene: TRBJ1-4
d_gene: TRBD1
abundance: -

CDR3nt: TGTGCTAGTGGGGGACAGGGAGATTCACCCCTCCACTTT
CDR3aa: CASGGQGDSPLHF
v_gene: TRBV12-5
j_gene: TRBJ1-6
d_gene: TRBD1
abundance: few

CDR3nt: TGTGCCAGCAGTGAGTTGGGGGAGACAGCTTTCTTT
CDR3aa: CASSELGETAFF
v_gene: TRBV6-1
j_gene: TRBJ1-1
d_gene: -
abundance: -

CDR3nt: TGTGCCACCAGCAGGGGTAGGGAGCTCGCGCAGTATTTT
CDR3aa: CATSRGRELAQYF
v_gene: TRBV15
j_gene: TRBJ2-3
d_gene: -
abundance: -

CDR3nt: TGTGCCAGCAGTTACCGTCCAGGGTATGAGCAGTACTTC
CDR3aa: CASSYRPGYEQYF
v_gene: TRBV6-6
j_gene: TRBJ2-7
d_gene: -
abundance: -

CDR3nt: TGTGCCAGCAGCTTAGCTCCAGCGGGGGCGGAAGAGACCCAGTACTTC
CDR3aa: CASSLAPAGAEETQYF
v_gene: TRBV11-2
j_gene: TRBJ2-5
d_gene: TRBD2
abundance: -

CDR3nt: TGCAGCGTTAAACAGGGGTGGGGGATGAACACTGAAGCTTTCTTT
CDR3aa: CSVKQGWGMNTEAFF
v_gene: TRBV29-1
j_gene: TRBJ1-1
d_gene: TRBD1
abundance: -

CDR3nt: TGTGCCAGCAGACCGGACGGTAGCTATGGCTACACCTTC
CDR3aa: CASRPDGSYGYTF
v_gene: TRBV14
j_gene: TRBJ1-2
d_gene: -
abundance: -

CDR3nt: TGTGCCATCAGTGCCCAAGGGGCCCAGAACACTGAAGCTTTCTTT
CDR3aa: CAISAQGAQNTEAFF
v_gene: TRBV10-3
j_gene: TRBJ1-1
d_gene: -
abundance: -

CDR3nt: TGTGCCAGCAGTCGGGGGACTAGCGGGAATGTTGAGCAGTTCTTC
CDR3aa: CASSRGTSGNVEQFF
v_gene: TRBV28
j_gene: TRBJ2-1
d_gene: TRBD2
abundance: -

CDR3nt: TGTGCCAGCAGTGAGCTCGGGGGATCAACTAATGAAAAACTGTTTTTT
CDR3aa: CASSELGGSTNEKLFF
v_gene: TRBV2
j_gene: TRBJ1-4
d_gene: -
abundance: few

CDR3nt: TGCGCCAGCAGCCAAGATCCCCCTAGCGGGATCCACGAGCAGTACTTC
CDR3aa: CASSQDPPSGIHEQYF
v_gene: TRBV4-1
j_gene: TRBJ2-7
d_gene: TRBD2
abundance: -

CDR3nt: TGTGCCAGCAGGCCGACTGGATCGGGGAATGAGCAGTTCTTC
CDR3aa: CASRPTGSGNEQFF
v_gene: TRBV7-3
j_gene: TRBJ2-1
d_gene: -
abundance: -

CDR3nt: TGTGCCAGCAGCTTAGGAGGTCCGGGGGAGCTGTTTTTT
CDR3aa: CASSLGGPGELFF
v_gene: TRBV13
j_gene: TRBJ2-2
d_gene: -
abundance: -

CDR3nt: TGTGCCAGCAGCTTAGAAGGGTATTCAGGGATCTATGGCTACACCTTC
CDR3aa: CASSLEGYSGIYGYTF
v_gene: TRBV7-2
j_gene: TRBJ1-2
d_gene: -
abundance: -

CDR3nt: TGTGCCAGCAGCTTTCCGACCGGGGGTTATGGCTACACCTTC
CDR3aa: CASSFPTGGYGYTF
v_gene: TRBV7-9
j_gene: TRBJ1-2
d_gene: -
abundance: few

CDR3nt: TGTGCCAGTAGGAAACAGGAGGGGCGCGTCGGGCAGCCCCAGCATTTT
CDR3aa: CASRKQEGRVGQPQHF
v_gene: TRBV19
j_gene: TRBJ1-5
d_gene: -
abundance: -

CDR3nt: TGTGCCAGCAGCCTAGGACAGGGGGCTAGGAATCAGCCCCAGCATTTT
CDR3aa: CASSLGQGARNQPQHF
v_gene: TRBV5-6
j_gene: TRBJ1-5
d_gene: TRBD1
abundance: -

CDR3nt: TGTGCCAGCGGACTAGCGGGGGGCAATGAGCAGTTCTTC
CDR3aa: CASGLAGGNEQFF
v_gene: TRBV19
j_gene: TRBJ2-1
d_gene: TRBD2
abundance: -

CDR3nt: TGCGCCAGCAGTAGAACAGGGGCCAAGGAGGAAAAACTGTTTTTT
CDR3aa: CASSRTGAKEEKLFF
v_gene: TRBV5-1
j_gene: TRBJ1-4
d_gene: TRBD1
abundance: -

CDR3nt: TGTGCCGTGGGGAAAGCGGGACAGGGGGCAGATGGCTACACCTTC
CDR3aa: CAVGKAGQGADGYTF
v_gene: TRBV10-3
j_gene: TRBJ1-2
d_gene: TRBD1
abundance: -

CDR3nt: TGCGCCAGCAGTGAGTCGAGCTGGCAGGGCGTGGGCTACACCTTC
CDR3aa: CASSESSWQGVGYTF
v_gene: TRBV10-2
j_gene: TRBJ1-2
d_gene: -
abundance: few

CDR3nt: TGTGCCAGCAGTCGACAGGAGCTACTTTCACCCCTCCACTTT
CDR3aa: CASSRQELLSPLHF
v_gene: TRBV6-1
j_gene: TRBJ1-6
d_gene: -
abundance: -

CDR3nt: TGTGCCAGCAGCTTAGTTCAGGGGGCTTTGAACACTGAAGCTTTCTTT
CDR3aa: CASSLVQGALNTEAFF
v_gene: TRBV11-3
j_gene: TRBJ1-1
d_gene: TRBD1
abundance: -

CDR3nt: TGTGCCAGTAGTATAATAGGGACAGGGTCATACAATGAGCAGTTCTTC
CDR3aa: CASSIIGTGSYNEQFF
v_gene: TRBV19
j_gene: TRBJ2-1
d_gene: TRBD1
abundance: -

CDR3nt: TGTGCCAGCAGCCAAATACAGGGGGCGGGAAACACCGGGGAGCTGTTTTTT
CDR3aa: CASSQIQGAGNTGELFF
v_gene: TRBV7-9
j_gene: TRBJ2-2
d_gene: TRBD1
abundance: -

CDR3nt: TGTGCCAGCAACCGTATGGGGCCGAACACTGAAGCTTTCTTT
CDR3aa: CASNRMGPNTEAFF
v_gene: TRBV2
j_gene: TRBJ1-1
d_gene: -
abundance: -

CDR3nt: TGTGCCAGAAGCTTCCTTCTAGCGGGAGCTTACGCGAACACCGGGGAGCTGTTTTTT
CDR3aa: CARSFLLAGAYANTGELFF
v_gene: TRBV5-3
j_gene: TRBJ2-2
d_gene: TRBD2
abundance: -

CDR3nt: TGTGCCAGCAGCTTAGAGCACAGGGAAATAATGACAGATACGCAGTATTTT
CDR3aa: CASSLEHREIMTDTQYF
v_gene: TRBV7-3
j_gene: TRBJ2-3
d_gene: -
abundance: -

CDR3nt: TGTGCCTGGCGTCTAGCGGGGGGCACAGATACGCAGTATTTT
CDR3aa: CAWRLAGGTDTQYF
v_gene: TRBV30
j_gene: TRBJ2-3
d_gene: TRBD2
abundance: -